A single sample gave rise to the 28 T cell receptor beta chains below, sequenced in a study of T and B cells in COVID-19 patients. Multiplex PCR with BIOMED2 TRB-A/B primer pools amplified TRB rearrangements. TCRdb analysed the multiplex PCR reads with MiXCR anew, one entry per CDR3 protein. Altogether around 6,500 distinct CDR3 sequences are present, more than 25% being singletons, with the ten largest covering about 60%. Blood genomic DNA input for TRB amplification was about 220-500 ng. Specimen: blood. The receptors originated from a human donor with active COVID-19.

V is TRBV20-1 and J is TRBJ2-4, with D possibly called TRBD1 or TRBD2 (6 bases each). The V gene lost 3 bases and the J gene lost 6 bases, with 15 bases spanning the gap. The CDR3 sequence is 14 residues long. CDR1 DFQATT and CDR2 SNEGSKA come from the germline V gene (reference sequence). The CDR3 region has the DNA TGCAGTGCTAGGGAAACGGGGGCGGGAAACATTCAGTACTTC. Translation gives CSARETGAGNIQYF.

V gene TRBV27 combines with J gene TRBJ1-5; D is ambiguous. V gave up 5 bases and J gave up 9 bases, with 20 bases separating them. The CDR3 covers 15 residues. Germline V gene lookup returns CDR1 MNHEY and CDR2 SMNVEV (reference sequence). The CDR3 DNA reads as TGTGCCAGCAGTCCACCCGGACTCGTCCCGGGGCCCCAGCATTTT. It codes for CASSPPGLVPGPQHF.

The V call is TRBV5-1, the J call TRBJ1-1; perhaps TRBD1 as D (5 bases). V gave up 2 bases and J gave up 4 bases, with 15 bases separating them. The CDR3 totals 15 residues. The germline gives CDR1 SGHRS, CDR2 YFSETQ. CDR3 nucleotide sequence: TGCGCCAGCAGCTTTTTGGGGGGACGTAGCACTGAAGCTTTCTTT. Translated: CASSFLGGRSTEAFF.

V gene TRBV6-5 combines with J gene TRBJ2-3; D ambiguous. Germline V gene sequence: CDR1 MNHEY, CDR2 SVGAGI. V was cut by 2 bases and J by 1 base, with 7 bases left in between. The CDR3 consists of 14 residues. This CDR3 reads CASSYTLRTDTQYF. CDR3 DNA: TGTGCCAGCAGTTACACCCTGCGCACAGATACGCAGTATTTT.

V is TRBV5-5 and J is TRBJ2-7; D is unresolved. Trimming took off 0 bases at V and 2 bases at J, with 9 bases between the two ends. This CDR3 contains 14 residues. Germline assignment: CDR1 SGHKS and CDR2 YYEKEE (reference sequence). The CDR3, as DNA: TGTGCCAGCAGCTTGGGGACCGATACCTACGAGCAGTACTTC. It translates to CASSLGTDTYEQYF. The full variable domain, with the rest looked up from reference TRBV5-5 and TRBJ2-7, is DAGVTQSPTHLIKTRGQQVTLRCSPISGHKSVSWYQQVLGQGPQFIFQYYEKEERGRGNFPDRFSARQFPNYSSELNVNALLLGDSALYLCASSLGTDTYEQYFGPGTRLTVT.

The CDR3 bases are TGTGCCACCAGCAGAGATCGTGAGACAGGGGGTTATGGCTACACCTTC. Protein: CATSRDRETGGYGYTF. The rearrangement links TRBV15 to TRBJ1-2; 9 nucleotides align to TRBD1. The J segment lost 5 bases and the V segment lost 0 bases, leaving 7 bases of the junction unmatched. CDR1 and CDR2 from the germline V gene are LNHNV and YYDKDF (reference sequence). The CDR3 has 16 amino acids.

Sample share makes this clonotype medium-sized. V and J are TRBV19 and TRBJ2-1; tentatively, D is TRBD2 (5 bases). Trimming left V 3 bases short and J 3 bases short, with 12 bases between. The CDR3 has 15 residues. The V gene's germline CDR1 is LNHDA and CDR2 SQIVND (reference sequence). The CDR3 DNA reads TGTGCCAGTAGTATCGAAACTAGATTCTACAATGAGCAGTTCTTC. Protein sequence: CASSIETRFYNEQFF.

This chain's CDR3 is CSARKGQVNTEAFF. CDR3 DNA: TGCAGTGCTAGAAAGGGGCAGGTTAACACTGAAGCTTTCTTT. The chain couples TRBV20-1 to TRBJ1-1; possibly TRBD1 for D (5 bases). V dropped 2 bases and J dropped 2 bases, with 12 bases sitting between them. CDR1 and CDR2 from the germline V gene are DFQATT and SNEGSKA (reference sequence). CDR3 size: 14 residues.

This chain uses TRBV20-1 with TRBJ1-1; a possible D gene is TRBD1 (5 bases). Germline V gene sequence: CDR1 DFQATT, CDR2 SNEGSKA (reference sequence). This CDR3 spans 13 amino acids. The V end lost 4 bases, the J end lost 1 base, and 10 bases lay between the germline ends. The CDR3 DNA reads TGCAGTGCTACGGACATTCAGAACACTGAAGCTTTCTTT. This encodes CSATDIQNTEAFF.

The chain recombines TRBV12-3 or TRBV12-4 with TRBJ2-5; weak D call: TRBD2 (5 bases). This CDR3 has 15 amino acids. Trimming cost V 5 bases and J 4 bases, with 17 bases left between them. The CDR3 spells CASSPEAAGRETQYF. The CDR3 bases are TGTGCCAGCAGTCCGGAGGCGGCTGGGAGAGAGACCCAGTACTTC.

By proportion, this clonotype is medium-sized. This chain uses TRBV27 with TRBJ1-3; D ambiguous. The CDR3 spans 14 residues. CDR1 is MNHEY, CDR2 SMNVEV, per germline (reference sequence). Deletions cut 3 bases from V and 4 bases from J, with 10 bases between. The chain's CDR3 is CASSFGRTGNTIYF. For the CDR3, the DNA is TGTGCCAGCAGTTTCGGCAGAACGGGAAACACCATATATTTT.

By share of the sample, this clonotype is medium-sized. The chain has TRBV19 and TRBJ2-6; D is ambiguous. The V gene lost 4 bases and the J gene lost 2 bases, with 3 bases spanning the gap. CDR1 is LNHDA and CDR2 is SQIVND in the germline V gene (reference sequence). The CDR3 extends over 13 amino acids. The CDR3, as DNA: TGTGCCAGTAGTAATCCTGGGGCCAACGTCCTGACTTTC. Amino acid sequence: CASSNPGANVLTF.

This clonotype showed up just a few times. This chain uses TRBV19 with TRBJ1-5; D remains unclear. This CDR3 comprises 18 residues. V was shortened by 5 bases and J by 0 bases, with 20 bases between the two germline ends. From germline, CDR1 is LNHDA and CDR2 SQIVND (reference sequence). The CDR3 spells CASSQYFLGSNSNQPQHF. The CDR3, as DNA: TGTGCCAGTAGTCAATATTTCCTCGGGAGTAATAGCAATCAGCCCCAGCATTTT.

By share, this clonotype ranks as medium-sized. This sequence joins TRBV13 and TRBJ1-2; TRBD1 is a possible D gene (5 bases). Germline loops: CDR1 PRHDT, CDR2 FYEKMQ (reference sequence). V was clipped by 3 bases and J by 3 bases, with 11 bases between them. The CDR3 has 14 residues. CDR3 nucleotide sequence: TGTGCCAGCAGCTTCCGGGACTTAGACTATGGCTACACCTTC. It is translated as CASSFRDLDYGYTF.

The V call is TRBV18, the J call TRBJ1-5; 9 nucleotides align to TRBD1. V was clipped by 2 bases and J by 0 bases; unmatched bases: 5. The CDR3 loop spans 17 amino acids. Germline V CDR1 and CDR2: KGHSH, LQKENI. DNA of the CDR3: TGTGCCAGCTCACCAGGGACAGGGACGTATAGCAATCAGCCCCAGCATTTT. It codes for CASSPGTGTYSNQPQHF.

In this sample, this clonotype turned up a few times. The chain couples TRBV5-1 to TRBJ2-5; TRBD1 agrees at 9 bases. V shed 0 bases and J 5 bases; nucleotides not matched to a gene: 5. This CDR3 is built from 15 residues. Per the germline V gene, CDR1 is SGHRS and CDR2 is YFSETQ. The CDR3 spells CASSLVQGAGETQYF. The CDR3 nucleotides read TGCGCCAGCAGCTTGGTACAGGGGGCAGGGGAGACCCAGTACTTC. The full variable domain, rest sourced from reference TRBV5-1 and TRBJ2-5, is KAGVTQTPRYLIKTRGQQVTLSCSPISGHRSVSWYQQTPGQGLQFLFEYFSETQRNKGNFPGRFSGRQFSNSRSEMNVSTLELGDSALYLCASSLVQGAGETQYFGPGTRLLVL.

This clonotype has a single count. This chain links TRBV7-2 with TRBJ1-2; tentative D call: TRBD1 (6 bases). CDR1 SGHTA and CDR2 FQGNSA come from the germline V gene. The CDR3 totals 18 residues. The germline V and J ends were trimmed by 0 bases and 5 bases, with 22 bases remaining between them. The CDR3 reads CASSLARGTSDITYGYTF. CDR3 DNA: TGTGCCAGCAGCTTAGCGCGTGGGACATCGGATATCACTTATGGCTACACCTTC.

The rearrangement links TRBV20-1 to TRBJ2-2, with a possible D match to TRBD2 (6 bases). V was clipped by 1 base and J by 1 base, with 7 bases between them. Germline V gene data show CDR1 as DFQATT and CDR2 as SNEGSKA (reference sequence). The CDR3 extends over 14 amino acids. In DNA form, the CDR3 reads TGCAGTGCTAGAGCTAGCGAGAACACCGGGGAGCTGTTTTTT. Encoded protein: CSARASENTGELFF.

By its share, this clonotype is medium-sized (0.01 to 0.1%). V is TRBV15 and J is TRBJ1-5, with 7 bases fitting TRBD1. Germline CDR1 and CDR2: LNHNV and YYDKDF (reference sequence). Unmatched junction bases numbered 2, after V lost 0 bases and J lost 3 bases. The CDR3 is 15 amino acids. Here the CDR3 reads CATSRETGTNQPQHF. The CDR3 DNA sequence: TGTGCCACCAGCAGAGAGACAGGGACCAATCAGCCCCAGCATTTT.

This clonotype was detected only a few times. V and J are TRBV19 and TRBJ1-1, with unresolved D. The CDR3 covers 11 residues. Germline-derived CDR1 and CDR2 are LNHDA and SQIVND (reference sequence). The CDR3 sequence: CFERGITEAFF. In DNA, the CDR3 is TGTTTTGAACGGGGAATCACTGAAGCTTTCTTT.

The chain employs TRBV27 and TRBJ2-3; the match to TRBD2 covers 7 bases. V was pared by 6 bases and J by 5 bases, with 11 bases of the junction left unmatched. CDR3 length: 15 amino acids. Looked up from germline, CDR1 is MNHEY and CDR2 is SMNVEV (reference sequence). The CDR3 here is CASSPWASGRDTQYF. CDR3 nucleotide sequence: TGTGCCAGCAGCCCATGGGCTAGCGGACGAGATACGCAGTATTTT.

Concerning this clonotype itself: Relative to the germline gene, one junction end is altered; a read error may explain this. This chain joins TRBV5-5 and TRBJ2-3, with 14 bases matching TRBD2. The germline V gene encodes CDR1 SGHKS and CDR2 YYEKEE (reference sequence). The CDR3 runs 16 residues. The DNA of the CDR3 is TGCGCCAGCAGCCCGGGACTAGCGGGAGTTACAGATACGCAGTATTTT. As protein: CASSPGLAGVTDTQYF.

This clonotype was detected only a few times. The gene calls are TRBV5-6 and TRBJ2-3; 8 nucleotides align to TRBD2. Germline V gives CDR1 SGHDT, CDR2 YYEEEE. V shed 0 bases and J 8 bases; nucleotides not matched to a gene: 14. This CDR3 comprises 17 residues. DNA of the CDR3: TGTGCCAGCAGCTTGGCGGGGGCGGGAGGACGGGCAGGTACGCAGTATTTT. The encoded protein is CASSLAGAGGRAGTQYF.

The chain is built from TRBV19 and TRBJ2-7; a possible D gene is TRBD1 (5 bases). Trimming removed 5 bases from V and 0 bases from J, with 11 bases in between. Germline V gene data show CDR1 as LNHDA and CDR2 as SQIVND (reference sequence). CDR3 length: 14 residues. CDR3 loop: CASSLQASSYEQYF. The CDR3 DNA reads as TGTGCCAGTAGTTTACAGGCGAGCTCCTACGAGCAGTACTTC.

This clonotype was counted between two and nine times. This chain uses TRBV13 with TRBJ1-2; D is unclear. The V end was cut by 4 bases, the J end by 4 bases, with 4 bases between. The CDR3 spans 11 residues. Germline CDR1 and CDR2: PRHDT and FYEKMQ (reference sequence). The CDR3 reads CASSSPYGYTF. The CDR3 nucleotides read TGTGCCAGCAGCTCCCCCTATGGCTACACCTTC.

The chain couples TRBV19 to TRBJ1-1; D unresolved. Trimming stripped 5 bases from V and 7 bases from J, with 11 bases between. From germline, CDR1 is LNHDA and CDR2 SQIVND (reference sequence). This CDR3 contains 12 residues. DNA of the CDR3: TGTGCCAGTAGTCCGAGGACGGATGAAGCTTTCTTT. Translation gives CASSPRTDEAFF.

This clonotype is medium-sized by share. The chain joins TRBV5-6 to TRBJ2-2; D gene uncertain. This CDR3 is built from 16 residues. The germline V gene has CDR1 SGHDT and CDR2 YYEEEE. V dropped 0 bases and J dropped 7 bases, with 16 bases sitting between them. As DNA, the CDR3 is TGTGCCAGCAGCTTGGCCGGGCCGTTAAGTAGCGGGGAGCTGTTTTTT. It specifies CASSLAGPLSSGELFF.

J is TRBJ1-1 and V is TRBV18; a weak D match, TRBD1 (6 bases). The V gene lost 3 bases and the J gene lost 0 bases, with 8 bases spanning the gap. CDR1 is KGHSH and CDR2 is LQKENI in the germline V gene. This CDR3 spans 14 amino acids. The CDR3 DNA reads as TGTGCCAGCTCACCCGGGGACATGAACACTGAAGCTTTCTTT. It specifies CASSPGDMNTEAFF.